These 21 T cell receptor beta chains were sequenced from one sample in a study of radiotherapy plus CTLA-4 blockade in lung cancer. Some clones are missing from TCRdb's copy, which holds only in-frame ones; the method was immunoSEQ multiplex PCR. The profile covers nearly 95,000 clones, with roughly 85% appearing a single time and about 25% taken by the ten largest. Here the sequenced sample was peripheral blood, taken from a patient treated with radiotherapy plus ipilimumab. All receptors derive from a human donor with non-small cell lung cancer that progressed on radiotherapy plus ipilimumab.

This chain uses TRBV5-1 with TRBJ1-2, with D perhaps TRBD1 (6 bases). Deletions cut 0 bases from V and 6 bases from J, with 12 bases between. CDR3 length: 14 amino acids. Germline CDR1 is SGHRS and CDR2 is YFSETQ. The CDR3 DNA sequence: TGCGCCAGCAGCTTGGCCGAGGCAGGGGATGGCTACACCTTC. Translation gives CASSLAEAGDGYTF.

The chain employs TRBV27 and TRBJ2-3; D perhaps matches TRBD2 (5 bases). V was pared by 4 bases and J by 0 bases, with 11 bases between. There are 15 residues in the CDR3. Germline-derived CDR1 and CDR2 are MNHEY and SMNVEV (reference sequence). The CDR3 region has the DNA TGTGCCAGCAGTTCTCTAGCCCATAGCACAGATACGCAGTATTTT. Translated: CASSSLAHSTDTQYF.

This clone came up a few times. In DNA form, the CDR3 reads TGTGCCAGCAGCGATGGGACAGGGGATTACGAGCAGTACTTC. Translation gives CASSDGTGDYEQYF. This chain joins TRBV9 and TRBJ2-5, with 10 bases identical to TRBD1. The assigned J gene may be wrong: the sequence end matches TRBJ2-7 better. Germline V gene data show CDR1 as SGDLS and CDR2 as YYNGEE. The CDR3 sequence is 14 residues long.

This chain links TRBV29-1 with TRBJ2-1; no clear D. V lost 7 bases and J lost 5, with 6 bases in between. CDR1 and CDR2 from the germline V gene are SQVTM and ANQGSEA. CDR3 length: 10 residues. CDR3 loop: CSAFDNEQFF. As DNA, the CDR3 is TGCAGCGCTTTTGACAATGAGCAGTTCTTC.

The chain links TRBV4-2 to TRBJ1-4; no definite D call. Deletions cut 0 bases from V and 7 bases from J, with 12 bases between. This CDR3 is built from 15 residues. Looked up from germline, CDR1 is LGHNA and CDR2 is YNFKEQ. CDR3 DNA: TGTGCCAGCAGCCAAGACCCTCGGAGGGTTGAAAAACTGTTTTTT. Translation: CASSQDPRRVEKLFF.

The V and J genes are TRBV6-6 and TRBJ2-2; 10 bases match TRBD2. The CDR3 is 16 amino acids. J gave up 0 bases and V 6 bases, and 4 bases lay outside the gene matches. Germline V CDR1 and CDR2: MNHNY, SVGAGI (reference sequence). CDR3 loop: CASRPSGSANTGELFF. DNA of the CDR3: TGTGCCAGCAGACCTAGCGGGAGCGCGAACACCGGGGAGCTGTTTTTT.

This clone was observed once. The chain is built from TRBV10-1 and TRBJ2-2; D is unresolved. Germline values: CDR1 WNHNN, CDR2 SYGVQD (reference sequence). V lost 0 bases to trimming and J lost 2 bases, with 4 bases between them. There are 14 residues in the CDR3. CDR3 in amino acids: CASSESLNTGELFF. The CDR3 DNA reads as TGCGCCAGCAGTGAGTCTCTTAACACCGGGGAGCTGTTTTTT.

This clone came up once. This rearrangement joins TRBV29-1 to TRBJ2-3; no clear D. Trimming cost V 5 bases and J 0 bases, with 6 bases left between them. The CDR3 is made up of 12 amino acids. Germline V CDR1 and CDR2: SQVTM, ANQGSEA. CDR3 sequence (DNA): TGCAGCGTTATCTGGAGCACAGATACGCAGTATTTT. Translation: CSVIWSTDTQYF.

This chain links TRBV4-1 with TRBJ2-2; perhaps D is TRBD1 or TRBD2 (5 bases each). Trimming pared 0 bases from V and 9 bases from J, leaving 20 bases between. CDR1 MGHRA and CDR2 YSYEKL come from the germline V gene. This CDR3 region has 17 residues. CDR3 region: CASSQDLTAWGTWELFF. The CDR3 DNA reads as TGCGCCAGCAGCCAAGATCTGACAGCCTGGGGGACCTGGGAGCTGTTTTTT.

The chain links TRBV13 to TRBJ1-3, with a weak D call TRBD1 (5 bases). The CDR3 covers 16 residues. CDR1 and CDR2 (germline): PRHDT, FYEKMQ (reference sequence). Deletions cut 1 base from V and 0 bases from J, with 10 bases between. In DNA, the CDR3 is TGTGCCAGCAGCTTAGTGGGGGGGAGCTCTGGAAACACCATATATTTT. This gives the protein CASSLVGGSSGNTIYF.

The chain employs TRBV29-1 and TRBJ2-7; D remains ambiguous. Trimming pared 4 bases from V and 0 bases from J, leaving 10 bases between. The CDR3 contains 13 residues. Per germline, CDR1 SQVTM and CDR2 ANQGSEA. The CDR3 DNA sequence: TGCAGCGTTGCCGTCATTACCTCCTACGAGCAGTACTTC. Its protein is CSVAVITSYEQYF.

The chain recombines TRBV10-1 with TRBJ2-2; D gene ambiguous. V lost 6 bases to trimming and J lost 4 bases, with 12 bases between them. This CDR3 spans 14 amino acids. Germline V gene sequence: CDR1 WNHNN, CDR2 SYGVQD (reference sequence). CDR3 amino acids: CASSRAVSTGELFF. CDR3 in DNA: TGCGCCAGCAGCCGGGCAGTCAGCACCGGGGAGCTGTTTTTT.

This clone came up a few times. This chain uses TRBV27 with TRBJ2-7; possible D gene TRBD1, 6 bases. CDR1 and CDR2 from the germline V gene are MNHEY and SMNVEV (reference sequence). V lost 5 bases and J lost 5, with 16 bases in between. The CDR3 contains 14 residues. Here the CDR3 DNA reads TGTGCCAGCAGTCCGTTCAGGGGTTCTGACGAGCAGTACTTC. This translates into CASSPFRGSDEQYF.

The V and J genes are TRBV29-1 and TRBJ1-2, with 8 bases that match TRBD1. This CDR3 spans 13 amino acids. Germline loops: CDR1 SQVTM, CDR2 ANQGSEA. V lost 3 bases to trimming and J lost 7 bases; unmatched junction nucleotides: 7. CDR3 coding DNA: TGCAGCGTTGACCAGGGGGCGGATCGTGGCTACACCTTC. Protein: CSVDQGADRGYTF.

This sequence joins TRBV27 and TRBJ2-2; 11 positions agree with TRBD1. In germline, CDR1 is MNHEY, CDR2 SMNVEV (reference sequence). Trimming at V came to 4 bases and at J to 7 bases, leaving 8 bases not matched to a gene. The CDR3 totals 16 residues. CDR3 residues: CASSSPRTGGIGELFF. CDR3 coding DNA: TGTGCCAGCAGTTCCCCAAGGACAGGGGGCATCGGGGAGCTGTTTTTT.

The chain couples TRBV11-3 to TRBJ2-1; 8 bases are a match to TRBD1. Germline trimming cut 4 bases from V and 7 bases from J; bases unmatched to any gene: 6. The CDR3 consists of 14 residues. Germline-derived CDR1 and CDR2 are SGHNT and YENEEA. DNA of the CDR3: TGTGCCAGCAGCTCCGGGACAGGCTTTAATGAGCAGTTCTTC. Translating it yields CASSSGTGFNEQFF.

J is TRBJ2-7 and V is TRBV5-4, with D unresolved. Germline CDR1 SGHNT, CDR2 YYREEE (reference sequence). The CDR3 is 12 residues long. Trimming removed 3 bases at V and 5 bases at J, with 9 bases between. This CDR3 is CASSYMENEQYF. The CDR3 DNA reads as TGTGCCAGCAGCTATATGGAGAACGAGCAGTACTTC.

The chain is built from TRBV27 and TRBJ2-7, with TRBD2 matching over 8 bases. The CDR3 is 15 residues long. With 3 bases clipped from V and 4 bases from J, the junction kept 8 bases outside the gene matches. CDR1 and CDR2 from the germline V gene are MNHEY and SMNVEV (reference sequence). CDR3 nucleotide sequence: TGTGCCAGCAGTTTGGGAAGCGGGAGTGTATACGAGCAGTACTTC. It yields the protein CASSLGSGSVYEQYF.

The J gene is TRBJ2-7, the V gene TRBV4-1; TRBD2 agrees at 8 bases. The CDR3 spans 15 residues. The V and J ends lost 1 base and 7 bases, in that order; junction bases with no gene match: 9. CDR1 and CDR2 from the germline V gene are MGHRA and YSYEKL. CDR3 amino acids: CASSQGSGTSWEQYV. Written as DNA, the CDR3 is TGCGCCAGCAGCCAAGGTAGCGGGACGTCTTGGGAGCAGTACGTC.

The table lists this clone with a count of one. The CDR3 region has the DNA TGTGCCAGCGGTGGCGGGAGGTGGGGCGACGAGCAGTACTTC. Translation gives CASGGGRWGDEQYF. This chain connects TRBV6-5 to TRBJ2-7, with TRBD2 matching over 8 bases. With 8 bases clipped from V and 5 bases from J, the junction kept 11 bases outside the gene matches. Germline V lookup: CDR1 MNHEY, CDR2 SVGAGI. This CDR3 is built from 14 residues.

This clone was seen a few times. The J gene is TRBJ2-7, the V gene TRBV6-6, with D possibly being TRBD1 (6 bases). CDR1 is MNHNY and CDR2 is SVGAGI in the germline V gene (reference sequence). Trimming pared 5 bases from V and 3 bases from J, leaving 17 bases between. CDR3 length: 15 residues. The CDR3 nucleotides are TGTGCCAGCAGTACACAGGGCTCAATAGGCTACGAGCAGTACTTC. Its translation: CASSTQGSIGYEQYF.